These 28 T cell receptor beta chains originate from one sample sequenced in a study of T cell responses to AZD1222 COVID-19 vaccine (TCRdb year 2021). Library generation was performed with the immunoSEQ multiplex PCR assay. TCRdb provides this immuneACCESS table in a form limited to in-frame rearrangements. Some clones are lacking; in checked studies, under half of them reflect an unresolved V gene, and why the rest are absent is not known. Across this sample there are around 150,000 clones, with about 93% seen only once. The ten largest clones represent around 7.1% of the sample. The time point label corresponds to: about 28 days (+/-7) after the second vaccine dose. Source: peripheral blood, taken 28 days after the second AZD1222 dose. Source of these receptors: an adult who received the AZD1222 COVID-19 vaccine.

The genes are TRBV7-2 and TRBJ1-5; D may be TRBD1 (5 bases). This CDR3 is 15 amino acids long. V was clipped by 1 base and J by 3 bases, with 10 bases between them. Germline V CDR1 and CDR2: SGHTA, FQGNSA. The chain's CDR3 is CASSLVRGFNQPQHF. The CDR3 DNA is TGTGCCAGCAGCTTAGTACGGGGCTTCAATCAGCCCCAGCATTTT.

The chain uses TRBV4-1 and TRBJ2-3, with D tentatively TRBD1 (6 bases). Per germline, CDR1 MGHRA and CDR2 YSYEKL. V lost 5 bases to trimming and J lost 5 bases, with 26 bases between them. This CDR3 has 18 amino acids. DNA for the CDR3: TGCGCCAGCAGCACCCAAAGTCGGGTCAGGGGATCATTAGATACGCAGTATTTT. Amino acids: CASSTQSRVRGSLDTQYF.

CDR3 in amino acids: CSAWRATEAFF. DNA for the CDR3: TGCAGTGCTTGGAGGGCCACTGAAGCTTTCTTT. The chain combines TRBV20-1 with TRBJ1-1, with no clear D. This CDR3 contains 11 residues. In germline, CDR1 is DFQATT, CDR2 SNEGSKA (reference sequence). V was cut by 5 bases and J by 4 bases, with 8 bases left in between.

This chain connects TRBV6-5 to TRBJ1-1; D call uncertain. The CDR3 spans 12 residues. V shed 4 bases and J shed 7 bases, with 10 bases lying between them. The V gene's germline CDR1 is MNHEY and CDR2 SVGAGI. The CDR3 loop is CASSFDDGEAFF. DNA for the CDR3: TGTGCCAGCAGTTTCGATGACGGTGAAGCTTTCTTT.

V is TRBV11-2 and J is TRBJ1-2; 8 nucleotides line up with TRBD1. Looked up from germline, CDR1 is SGHAT and CDR2 is FQNNGV. CDR3 length: 14 amino acids. V lost 5 bases and J lost 2; bases outside the gene matches: 4. The DNA for the CDR3 is TGTGCCAGCAGCCCTAGGACAGGGAACTATGGCTACACCTTC. Translated: CASSPRTGNYGYTF.

This clone has a single count. The chain joins TRBV4-1 to TRBJ1-4, with D unresolved. V lost 4 bases and J 8 bases, leaving 17 bases between the germline ends. Germline V gene data show CDR1 as MGHRA and CDR2 as YSYEKL. The CDR3 is made up of 15 amino acids. DNA of the CDR3: TGCGCCAGCAGCCGTGTGATGGGGATGGGAGAAAAACTGTTTTTT. Its translation: CASSRVMGMGEKLFF.

The chain joins TRBV3-1 (or the pseudogene TRBV3-2) to TRBJ1-4; weak D call: TRBD1 (5 bases). Germline V gene lookup returns CDR1 LGHDT and CDR2 YNNKEL (reference sequence). CDR3 length equals 17 residues. V shed 2 bases and J shed 0 bases, with 13 bases lying between them. The CDR3 here is CASSQFWGTATNEKLFF. The CDR3 DNA is TGTGCCAGCAGCCAATTCTGGGGGACGGCAACTAATGAAAAACTGTTTTTT.

In this sample, this clone turned up once. This chain links TRBV29-1 with TRBJ1-2, with TRBD1 identical over 8 bases. In germline, CDR1 is SQVTM, CDR2 ANQGSEA. The CDR3 length is 13 residues. The V segment lost 4 bases and the J segment 7 bases; nucleotides outside the gene matches: 8. The CDR3 sequence is CSVGQGLLSGYTF. In DNA, the CDR3 is TGCAGCGTTGGACAGGGGCTCCTTAGTGGCTACACCTTC.

With regard to this clone: The sample holds other DNA sequences that translate to the same CDR3. CDR3 sequence reads: CAWSRGSGNTIYF. CDR3 DNA sequence: TGTGCCTGGAGTAGGGGTTCTGGAAACACCATATATTTT. The chain recombines TRBV30 with TRBJ1-3, with D possibly being TRBD1 (5 bases). V gave up 2 bases and J gave up 1 base, with 6 bases separating them. CDR1 and CDR2 (germline): GTSNPN, SVGIG (reference sequence). The CDR3 spans 13 residues.

The gene calls are TRBV29-1 and TRBJ2-3; D is tentatively TRBD1 or TRBD2 (5 bases each). The CDR3 spans 14 residues. From germline, CDR1 is SQVTM and CDR2 ANQGSEA. Trimming shortened V by 5 bases and J by 1 base, and 13 bases separated the two germline ends. The chain's CDR3 is CSVSPGARTDTQYF. The CDR3 DNA reads as TGCAGCGTTAGCCCCGGGGCCCGCACAGATACGCAGTATTTT.

This clone is a singleton in its sample. The chain has TRBV5-1 and TRBJ2-3, with D maybe TRBD1 (6 bases). The V end was cut by 0 bases, the J end by 4 bases, with 9 bases between. Germline assignment: CDR1 SGHRS and CDR2 YFSETQ. CDR3 length: 14 residues. In DNA form, the CDR3 reads TGCGCCAGCAGCTTGGACAGGGAAGCAGATACGCAGTATTTT. The encoded protein is CASSLDREADTQYF.

V and J are TRBV11-2 and TRBJ2-7, with TRBD1 as a possible D gene (6 bases). The CDR3 runs 16 residues. Germline CDR1 is SGHAT and CDR2 is FQNNGV. V lost 1 base and J 0 bases, leaving 13 bases between the germline ends. This CDR3 is CASSLGPGQYSYEQYF. CDR3 DNA sequence: TGTGCCAGCAGCTTAGGGCCTGGACAGTACTCCTACGAGCAGTACTTC.

The rearrangement uses TRBV3-1 (or the pseudogene TRBV3-2) and TRBJ2-7; D uncertain. The CDR3 runs 14 residues. Trimming left V 1 base short and J 1 base short, with 8 bases between. From germline, CDR1 is LGHDT and CDR2 YNNKEL (reference sequence). The CDR3 DNA sequence: TGTGCCAGCAGCCAAGGTGCAGGATCCTACGAGCAGTACTTC. As protein: CASSQGAGSYEQYF.

The rearrangement links TRBV9 to TRBJ2-7; 9 nucleotides match TRBD1. CDR3 length equals 14 residues. CDR1 is SGDLS, CDR2 YYNGEE, per germline. J was trimmed by 4 bases and V by 4 bases; bases with no gene match: 6. DNA of the CDR3: TGTGCCAGCAGCCTCCGACAGGGGGGATACGAGCAGTACTTC. Its translation is CASSLRQGGYEQYF.

The chain couples TRBV19 to TRBJ1-1; D might be TRBD1 (6 bases). The germline gives CDR1 LNHDA, CDR2 SQIVND (reference sequence). CDR3 size: 15 residues. V lost 5 bases, J lost 4 bases, and 17 bases lay in between. The CDR3 DNA sequence: TGTGCCAGTAGTCTAACCCTCCGAGGGGGCACTGAAGCTTTCTTT. As protein: CASSLTLRGGTEAFF.

This clone was seen only once. The chain combines TRBV30 with TRBJ1-2, with D possibly being TRBD1 (6 bases). The V gene's germline CDR1 is GTSNPN and CDR2 SVGIG (reference sequence). CDR3 length: 13 residues. The CDR3, as DNA: TGTGCGCAATCCGGGACAAACGGGGGTGGCTACACCTTC. Residues: CAQSGTNGGGYTF.

The chain links TRBV6-5 to TRBJ2-3, with 9 nucleotides matching TRBD1. Germline assignment: CDR1 MNHEY and CDR2 SVGAGI. Trimming removed 4 bases from V and 1 base from J; junction bases left unmatched: 6. CDR3 length equals 16 residues. The CDR3: CASSFTGTGRTDTQYF. The DNA of the CDR3 is TGTGCCAGCAGTTTTACCGGGACAGGGCGCACAGATACGCAGTATTTT.

This clone was detected once. CDR3 DNA: TGTGCCAGCAGTTCTAGGGGACAGGGTCCTATCAACTATGGCTACACCTTC. Its translation: CASSSRGQGPINYGYTF. The genes are TRBV27 and TRBJ1-2; the match to TRBD1 covers 9 bases. With 4 bases clipped from V and 2 bases from J, the junction kept 11 bases outside the gene matches. CDR3 length: 17 residues. Germline V lookup: CDR1 MNHEY, CDR2 SMNVEV (reference sequence).

This sequence joins TRBV20-1 and TRBJ2-7, with TRBD1 matching 7 bases. V gave up 3 bases and J gave up 3 bases; unmatched junction bases: 8. This CDR3 has 14 residues. Germline values: CDR1 DFQATT, CDR2 SNEGSKA (reference sequence). In DNA, the CDR3 is TGCAGTGCTAGTTCCGGGCAGGGGGTCTACGAGCAGTACTTC. Translating it yields CSASSGQGVYEQYF.

This clone was seen a few times. V gene TRBV2 combines with J gene TRBJ1-6; a weak D match, TRBD1 (6 bases). Trimming stripped 8 bases from V and 3 bases from J, with 11 bases between. Germline V gene data show CDR1 as SNHLY and CDR2 as FYNNEI. The CDR3 consists of 14 residues. CDR3 amino acids: CASGQTYYNSPLHF. For the CDR3, the DNA is TGTGCCAGCGGACAGACTTACTATAATTCACCCCTCCACTTT.

The V and J genes are TRBV10-3 and TRBJ2-5, with 7 bases fitting TRBD2. With 8 bases clipped from V and 5 bases from J, the junction kept 5 bases outside the gene matches. CDR3 length equals 12 residues. From germline, CDR1 is ENHRY and CDR2 SYGVKD. The CDR3 coding sequence is TGTGCCATCGGGAGCGGGACCGAGACCCAGTACTTC. Its translation is CAIGSGTETQYF.

The V and J genes are TRBV6-6 and TRBJ1-1; D is perhaps TRBD1 (5 bases). Per germline, CDR1 MNHNY and CDR2 SVGAGI (reference sequence). The CDR3 is made up of 14 amino acids. V was pared by 7 bases and J by 5 bases, with 17 bases between. The CDR3 nucleotides read TGTGCCAGCAAAATAGGGGACCTTATTACTGAAGCTTTCTTT. Translated, it gives CASKIGDLITEAFF.

The chain employs TRBV4-1 and TRBJ1-1, with 8 nucleotides matching TRBD1. The germline gives CDR1 MGHRA, CDR2 YSYEKL. The CDR3 runs to 16 residues. With 1 base clipped from V and 5 bases from J, the junction kept 9 bases outside the gene matches. The CDR3 protein is CASSQGSRGRRTEAFF. CDR3 DNA: TGCGCCAGCAGCCAAGGGTCCAGGGGGCGCCGGACTGAAGCTTTCTTT.

The table lists this clone with a count of one. The chain has TRBV6-2 or TRBV6-3 and TRBJ1-1; TRBD1 might be the D (6 bases). CDR3 length equals 13 residues. The V gene's germline CDR1 is MNHEY and CDR2 SVGEGT. V lost 5 bases, J lost 6 bases, and 13 bases lay in between. CDR3 amino acids: CASSLTGLAEAFF. The CDR3 nucleotides read TGTGCCAGCAGTCTTACAGGGTTGGCTGAAGCTTTCTTT.

The chain carries TRBV10-3 and TRBJ1-1, with D tentatively TRBD1 (5 bases). The CDR3 totals 16 residues. Germline values: CDR1 ENHRY, CDR2 SYGVKD. With 5 bases removed from V and 5 bases from J, the gap between germline ends came to 21 bases. CDR3 in amino acids: CAISLNEGQGGTEAFF. DNA for the CDR3: TGTGCCATCAGTTTAAACGAAGGGCAGGGAGGAACTGAAGCTTTCTTT.

In its sample, this clone ranks as medium-sized (0.01 to 0.1%). This sequence joins TRBV6-4 and TRBJ2-3; 9 bases map to TRBD2. The V segment lost 3 bases and the J segment 2 bases; nucleotides outside the gene matches: 3. This CDR3 has 15 amino acids. Germline-derived CDR1 and CDR2 are MRHNA and SNTAGT. The CDR3 loop is CASSDGGGATDTQYF. The DNA of the CDR3 is TGTGCCAGCAGTGATGGCGGGGGGGCCACAGATACGCAGTATTTT.

The chain employs TRBV6-4 and TRBJ2-2; TRBD1 is a possible D gene (6 bases). V was trimmed by 3 bases and J by 0 bases, leaving 8 bases between them. CDR3 length: 15 amino acids. Germline CDR1 and CDR2: MRHNA and SNTAGT. The CDR3 DNA is TGTGCCAGCAGTGAGAAGGGGGCGAACACCGGGGAGCTGTTTTTT. Translating gives CASSEKGANTGELFF.

The chain recombines TRBV11-2 with TRBJ2-7; the D gene is possibly TRBD2 (5 bases). Germline-derived CDR1 and CDR2 are SGHAT and FQNNGV. Trimming cost V 5 bases and J 2 bases, with 13 bases left between them. The CDR3 runs to 14 residues. The CDR3 sequence: CASSPRGITYEQYF. In DNA form, the CDR3 reads TGTGCCAGCAGCCCGAGAGGGATTACCTACGAGCAGTACTTC.